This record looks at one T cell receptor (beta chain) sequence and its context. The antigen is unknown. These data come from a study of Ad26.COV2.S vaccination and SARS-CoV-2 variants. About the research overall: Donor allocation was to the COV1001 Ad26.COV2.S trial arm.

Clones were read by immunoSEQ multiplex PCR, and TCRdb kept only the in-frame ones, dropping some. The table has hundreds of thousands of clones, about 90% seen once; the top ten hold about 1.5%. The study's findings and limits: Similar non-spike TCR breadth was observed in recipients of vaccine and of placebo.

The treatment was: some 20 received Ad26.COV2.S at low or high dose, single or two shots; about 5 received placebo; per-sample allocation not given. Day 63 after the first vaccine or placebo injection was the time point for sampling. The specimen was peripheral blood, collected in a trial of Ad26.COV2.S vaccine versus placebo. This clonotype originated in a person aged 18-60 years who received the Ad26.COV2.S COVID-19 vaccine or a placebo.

The CDR3 spells CASSRRQDSYNEQFF. The CDR3 coding sequence is TGTGCCAGCAGCCGTAGACAGGATTCCTACAATGAGCAGTTCTTC. The V and J genes are TRBV7-8 and TRBJ2-1; maybe TRBD1 (6 bases). V dropped 5 bases and J dropped 1 base, with 12 bases sitting between them. Germline loops: CDR1 SGHVS, CDR2 FQNEAQ. The CDR3 has 15 residues.